The next 28 T cell receptor beta chains were all read from a single sample in a study of T cell changes during pregnancy in multiple sclerosis. Clones were sequenced by immunoSEQ multiplex PCR, and TCRdb holds only the in-frame ones, with some missing. Here the sample spans about 67,000 clones, 80% to 95% being singletons. The sequenced sample was peripheral blood, obtained in the second trimester of pregnancy. These receptors all stem from a female donor with multiple sclerosis, enrolled in a pregnancy study.

This clone has only a few counts. V gene TRBV5-5 combines with J gene TRBJ2-5; TRBD1 aligns across 7 bases. Germline V gene lookup returns CDR1 SGHKS and CDR2 YYEKEE (reference sequence). The CDR3 sequence is 14 residues long. With V trimmed by 8 bases and J by 4 bases, 11 bases remained unmatched. This CDR3 reads CASQIRQGGETQYF. The DNA of the CDR3 is TGTGCCAGTCAAATACGACAGGGTGGAGAGACCCAGTACTTC. Full variable domain (remainder filled in from reference TRBV5-5 and TRBJ2-5): DAGVTQSPTHLIKTRGQQVTLRCSPISGHKSVSWYQQVLGQGPQFIFQYYEKEERGRGNFPDRFSARQFPNYSSELNVNALLLGDSALYLCASQIRQGGETQYFGPGTRLLVL.

The CDR3 DNA follows: TGTGCCACAAGTAGCAGTTACAATGAGCAGTTCTTC. It yields the protein CATSSSYNEQFF. The chain is built from TRBV19 and TRBJ2-1; no clear D. This CDR3 spans 12 amino acids. With 10 bases removed from V and 4 bases from J, the gap between germline ends came to 11 bases. Germline V lookup: CDR1 LNHDA, CDR2 SQIVND (reference sequence).

This clone was found a few times. The CDR3 protein is CASSSRQGPSYEQYF. CDR3 nucleotide sequence: TGTGCCAGCAGCTCTCGACAGGGACCGTCGTACGAGCAGTACTTC. The chain is built from TRBV5-8 and TRBJ2-7; 7 nucleotides line up with TRBD1. This CDR3 comprises 15 residues. V shed 3 bases, J shed 4 bases, and the junction held 10 bases outside the gene matches. Germline CDR1 and CDR2: SGHTS and YDEGEE.

This sequence joins TRBV30 and TRBJ2-7; 9 bases map to TRBD1. V lost 2 bases and J lost 5; bases outside the gene matches: 4. This CDR3 is 13 amino acids long. CDR1 is GTSNPN and CDR2 is SVGIG in the germline V gene (reference sequence). CDR3 nucleotides: TGTGCCTGGAGTTCTGGGACAGGGAACGAGCAGTACTTC. It is translated as CAWSSGTGNEQYF.

This chain connects TRBV5-1 to TRBJ2-5; 7 bases align to TRBD2. Germline assignment: CDR1 SGHRS and CDR2 YFSETQ. V lost 0 bases and J lost 5; bases outside the gene matches: 10. This CDR3 has 16 residues. The CDR3 region has the DNA TGCGCCAGCAGCTTGGAAGGGAGGGTCGGTGAGGAGACCCAGTACTTC. Amino acid sequence: CASSLEGRVGEETQYF.

This clone was observed once. The chain carries TRBV29-1 and TRBJ1-2; D is perhaps TRBD1 (5 bases). V lost 7 bases, J lost 3 bases, and 12 bases lay in between. Germline assignment: CDR1 SQVTM and CDR2 ANQGSEA. CDR3 length equals 12 residues. The CDR3 DNA is TGCAGCGCCATCAGGGCAGACTATGGCTACACCTTC. Protein: CSAIRADYGYTF.

In this sample, this clone turned up once. The chain carries TRBV30 and TRBJ2-3; 10 bases fit TRBD1. CDR1 and CDR2 (germline): GTSNPN, SVGIG (reference sequence). The CDR3 has 14 amino acids. The ends lost 1 base at V and 5 bases at J; junction bases unmatched: 3. The CDR3 sequence: CAWSATGGRDTQYF. The CDR3 coding sequence is TGTGCCTGGAGTGCGACAGGGGGCAGAGATACGCAGTATTTT. The full variable domain, in which reference TRBV30 and TRBJ2-3 provide the parts outside the CDR3, is SQTIHQWPATLVQPVGSPLSLECTVEGTSNPNLYWYRQAAGRGLQLLFYSVGIGQISSEVPQNLSASRPQDRQFILSSKKLLLSDSGFYLCAWSATGGRDTQYFGPGTRLTVL.

The rearrangement joins TRBV19 to TRBJ2-7, with 9 bases aligning to TRBD1. Unmatched junction bases numbered 24, after V lost 6 bases and J lost 0 bases. The CDR3 has 21 amino acids. The germline gives CDR1 LNHDA, CDR2 SQIVND (reference sequence). This CDR3 is CASSNRLRDRESWLGSYEQYF. CDR3 bases: TGTGCCAGTAGCAATAGACTGCGGGACAGGGAATCTTGGCTAGGCTCCTACGAGCAGTACTTC.

The table lists this clone with a few counts. The V call is TRBV18, the J call TRBJ1-1, with TRBD1 matching 7 bases. The ends lost 4 bases at V and 0 bases at J; junction bases unmatched: 11. The CDR3 covers 17 residues. Germline CDR1 and CDR2: KGHSH and LQKENI. In nucleotides, the CDR3 is TGTGCCAGCTCACAAAACCTCCCGGGACAGCTGAACACTGAAGCTTTCTTT. Protein: CASSQNLPGQLNTEAFF.

The DNA for the CDR3 is TGCAGCGTTCGGACAGGTATGAACACTGAAGCTTTCTTT. Protein: CSVRTGMNTEAFF. This rearrangement joins TRBV29-1 to TRBJ1-1, with 7 positions matching TRBD1. V shed 5 bases and J 0 bases; nucleotides not matched to a gene: 3. The CDR3 extends over 13 amino acids. Germline-derived CDR1 and CDR2 are SQVTM and ANQGSEA. Using reference TRBV29-1 and TRBJ1-1 for the parts outside the CDR3, the full variable domain is SAVISQKPSRDICQRGTSLTIQCQVDSQVTMMFWYRQQPGQSLTLIATANQGSEATYESGFVIDKFPISRPNLTFSTLTVSNMSPEDSSIYLCSVRTGMNTEAFFGQGTRLTVV.

The chain joins TRBV13 to TRBJ2-3, with 9 nucleotides matching TRBD1. The CDR3 is 15 amino acids. The V and J ends lost 5 bases and 4 bases, in that order; junction bases with no gene match: 7. The V gene's germline CDR1 is PRHDT and CDR2 FYEKMQ (reference sequence). CDR3 nucleotides: TGTGCCAGCAGCCCGAACAGGGGGCCCGCAGATACGCAGTATTTT. Its translation: CASSPNRGPADTQYF.

This chain connects TRBV5-1 to TRBJ2-3; weak D call: TRBD1 (6 bases). This CDR3 comprises 15 residues. Trimming took off 4 bases at V and 0 bases at J, with 12 bases between the two ends. Germline V CDR1 and CDR2: SGHRS, YFSETQ. The CDR3 protein is CASSNLQGSTDTQYF. The DNA for the CDR3 is TGCGCCAGCAGCAATTTACAGGGAAGCACAGATACGCAGTATTTT.

V usage is TRBV2 and J usage is TRBJ2-5; D not resolved. The CDR3 runs to 13 residues. Trimming removed 3 bases at V and 7 bases at J, with 12 bases between. Germline-derived CDR1 and CDR2 are SNHLY and FYNNEI. The CDR3 bases are TGTGCCAGCAGTGAGGCTAACGGGTCGACCCAGTACTTC. Protein: CASSEANGSTQYF.

The V gene is TRBV7-9, the J gene TRBJ1-5; tentative D call: TRBD1 (5 bases). There are 14 residues in the CDR3. V was pared by 3 bases and J by 3 bases, with 9 bases between. Germline V gene lookup returns CDR1 SEHNR and CDR2 FQNEAQ (reference sequence). CDR3 sequence (DNA): TGTGCCAGCAGCTTGGACAACAACAATCAGCCCCAGCATTTT. Protein product: CASSLDNNNQPQHF. The full variable domain, rest sourced from reference TRBV7-9 and TRBJ1-5, is DTGVSQNPRHKITKRGQNVTFRCDPISEHNRLYWYRQTLGQGPEFLTYFQNEAQLEKSRLLSDRFSAERPKGSFSTLEIQRTEQGDSAMYLCASSLDNNNQPQHFGDGTRLSIL.

V is TRBV5-1 and J is TRBJ2-3, with a possible D match to TRBD1 (5 bases). Germline values: CDR1 SGHRS, CDR2 YFSETQ. The CDR3 is made up of 13 amino acids. V lost 4 bases and J lost 3, with 9 bases in between. This CDR3 reads CASSQGHTDTQYF. The CDR3 DNA follows: TGCGCCAGCAGCCAAGGACATACAGATACGCAGTATTTT.

This clone came up once. The rearrangement links TRBV19 to TRBJ2-4; possible D gene TRBD2, 7 bases. Germline assignment: CDR1 LNHDA and CDR2 SQIVND (reference sequence). Trimming removed 10 bases from V and 0 bases from J, with 19 bases in between. The CDR3 is made up of 16 amino acids. Here the CDR3 reads CATSRGRGAAKNIQYF. The CDR3 DNA reads TGTGCCACCTCGAGGGGGAGGGGCGCAGCCAAAAACATTCAGTACTTC.

The chain employs TRBV10-3 and TRBJ2-7; 8 nucleotides match TRBD2. Germline loops: CDR1 ENHRY, CDR2 SYGVKD. The junction had 6 bases not matched to a gene; V was cut back by 9 bases and J by 2 bases. This CDR3 region has 13 residues. In DNA form, the CDR3 reads TGTGCCATTTCCGCGGGGGGAACCTACGAGCAGTACTTC. Its protein product is CAISAGGTYEQYF.

The genes are TRBV7-2 and TRBJ2-3; TRBD2 matches 10 bases. V lost 3 bases and J lost 1; bases outside the gene matches: 1. CDR3 size: 15 residues. Per germline, CDR1 SGHTA and CDR2 FQGNSA. In nucleotides, the CDR3 is TGTGCCAGCAGCTTTACTAGCGGGGGCACAGATACGCAGTATTTT. It codes for CASSFTSGGTDTQYF. Using reference TRBV7-2 and TRBJ2-3 for the parts outside the CDR3, the full variable domain is GAGVSQSPSNKVTEKGKDVELRCDPISGHTALYWYRQSLGQGLEFLIYFQGNSAPDKSGLPSDRFSAERTGGSVSTLTIQRTQQEDSAVYLCASSFTSGGTDTQYFGPGTRLTVL.

With respect to this clone: This CDR3 is also generated by other DNA sequences in the sample. The V call is TRBV5-1, the J call TRBJ2-7; no clear D. CDR1 is SGHRS, CDR2 YFSETQ, per germline. The V and J ends lost 1 base and 2 bases respectively, with 4 bases between them. CDR3 size: 12 residues. CDR3 loop: CASSLPTYEQYF. CDR3 coding DNA: TGCGCCAGCAGCTTGCCCACCTACGAGCAGTACTTC.

The rearrangement joins TRBV2 to TRBJ2-1; D might be TRBD2 (5 bases). Germline loops: CDR1 SNHLY, CDR2 FYNNEI. V was pared by 0 bases and J by 10 bases, with 13 bases between. CDR3 length: 14 residues. The CDR3 nucleotides are TGTGCCAGCAGTGAAGCGCTACTCTCGGGGGAGCAGTTCTTC. It codes for CASSEALLSGEQFF.

The J gene is TRBJ2-1, the V gene TRBV11-3; 14 positions match TRBD2. The CDR3 is 16 amino acids. Germline trimming cut 3 bases from V and 8 bases from J; bases unmatched to any gene: 6. The germline V gene encodes CDR1 SGHNT and CDR2 YENEEA. The CDR3 nucleotides are TGTGCCAGCAGCTTCTCCGGGACTAGCGGGAGTCATGAGCAGTTCTTC. This encodes CASSFSGTSGSHEQFF. Based on the CDR3 plus reference TRBV11-3 and TRBJ2-1, the full variable domain is EAGVVQSPRYKIIEKKQPVAFWCNPISGHNTLYWYLQNLGQGPELLIRYENEEAVDDSQLPKDRFSAERLKGVDSTLKIQPAELGDSAVYLCASSFSGTSGSHEQFFGPGTRLTVL.

This rearrangement joins TRBV5-4 to TRBJ2-1, with 8 bases fitting TRBD2. The CDR3 loop spans 15 amino acids. Germline V lookup: CDR1 SGHNT, CDR2 YYREEE (reference sequence). Trimming removed 2 bases from V and 8 bases from J; junction bases left unmatched: 9. CDR3 DNA sequence: TGTGCCAGCAGCTTAAGCGGGAGTTACAGCGATGAGCAGTTCTTC. Translation: CASSLSGSYSDEQFF.

J is TRBJ1-2 and V is TRBV7-2; TRBD1 aligns across 7 bases. Trimming removed 5 bases from V and 5 bases from J; junction bases left unmatched: 8. CDR3 length: 14 residues. Per germline, CDR1 SGHTA and CDR2 FQGNSA. For the CDR3, the DNA is TGTGCCAGCAGCCCACAGGGGTTAACTTATGGCTACACCTTC. Its translation: CASSPQGLTYGYTF. Using reference TRBV7-2 and TRBJ1-2 for the parts outside the CDR3, the full variable domain is GAGVSQSPSNKVTEKGKDVELRCDPISGHTALYWYRQSLGQGLEFLIYFQGNSAPDKSGLPSDRFSAERTGGSVSTLTIQRTQQEDSAVYLCASSPQGLTYGYTFGSGTRLTVV.

The chain uses TRBV7-2 and TRBJ2-1, with no clear D. V was pared by 8 bases and J by 1 base, with 12 bases between. The germline V gene encodes CDR1 SGHTA and CDR2 FQGNSA. The CDR3 extends over 14 amino acids. CDR3 protein: CASWPGTSYNEQFF. The CDR3 DNA sequence: TGTGCCAGCTGGCCGGGTACGTCCTACAATGAGCAGTTCTTC.

The chain uses TRBV9 and TRBJ2-3, with TRBD2 matching 7 bases. V gave up 4 bases and J gave up 2 bases; unmatched junction bases: 7. In germline, CDR1 is SGDLS, CDR2 YYNGEE. The CDR3 runs 15 residues. DNA of the CDR3: TGTGCCAGCAGCACCGGGACTATTTACACAGATACGCAGTATTTT. This codes for CASSTGTIYTDTQYF.

The rearrangement joins TRBV5-6 to TRBJ1-4, with D unresolved. The V end was cut by 0 bases, the J end by 7 bases, with 7 bases between. The length of the CDR3 is 13 residues. Germline values: CDR1 SGHDT, CDR2 YYEEEE. The CDR3 bases are TGTGCCAGCAGCTTGGACAAGCGTGAAAAACTGTTTTTT. This gives the protein CASSLDKREKLFF.

This chain joins TRBV6-5 and TRBJ1-5; tentatively, D is TRBD1 (6 bases). From germline, CDR1 is MNHEY and CDR2 SVGAGI. This CDR3 is built from 12 residues. Trimming left V 10 bases short and J 1 base short, with 8 bases between. The CDR3 nucleotides read TGTGCCACCGGACAGAGCAATCAGCCCCAGCATTTT. This sequence encodes CATGQSNQPQHF.

This clone was seen once. V gene TRBV30 combines with J gene TRBJ2-5; the D gene is possibly TRBD2 (5 bases). The ends were cut back, 2 bases at V and 2 bases at J, with 12 bases in the middle. The germline V gene has CDR1 GTSNPN and CDR2 SVGIG (reference sequence). This CDR3 is built from 14 residues. The CDR3 spells CAWSSPGSQETQYF. The CDR3 DNA reads TGTGCCTGGAGTTCCCCGGGGTCTCAAGAGACCCAGTACTTC.